The clone carrying this T cell receptor beta chain was counted between two and nine times. As yet, its antigen is unknown. V gave up 5 bases and J gave up 7 bases, with 8 bases separating them. The CDR3 has 11 amino acids. A second PCR of 7 to 11 cycles used a sample-barcoded 5' primer and a J-beta primer mix. A single record per CDR3 protein comes from TCRdb applying MiXCR to the 5' RACE reads. Of 800,000 to 1,000,000 distinct CDR3 sequences listed, around 48% were seen once; the top ten hold around 15%. The data belong to a study of blood T cells in healthy people across ages. Whole-study results and caveats: Unsorted PBMCs ruled out conclusive naive versus antigen-experienced comparison.

The chain joins TRBV12-3 or TRBV12-4 to TRBJ1-1, with D unresolved. The sequence was collected from a man between 25 and 39 years old in good health. Specimen: blood. The CDR3 protein is CASSEAREAFF. In nucleotides, the CDR3 is TGTGCCAGCAGTGAAGCTCGTGAAGCTTTCTTT.